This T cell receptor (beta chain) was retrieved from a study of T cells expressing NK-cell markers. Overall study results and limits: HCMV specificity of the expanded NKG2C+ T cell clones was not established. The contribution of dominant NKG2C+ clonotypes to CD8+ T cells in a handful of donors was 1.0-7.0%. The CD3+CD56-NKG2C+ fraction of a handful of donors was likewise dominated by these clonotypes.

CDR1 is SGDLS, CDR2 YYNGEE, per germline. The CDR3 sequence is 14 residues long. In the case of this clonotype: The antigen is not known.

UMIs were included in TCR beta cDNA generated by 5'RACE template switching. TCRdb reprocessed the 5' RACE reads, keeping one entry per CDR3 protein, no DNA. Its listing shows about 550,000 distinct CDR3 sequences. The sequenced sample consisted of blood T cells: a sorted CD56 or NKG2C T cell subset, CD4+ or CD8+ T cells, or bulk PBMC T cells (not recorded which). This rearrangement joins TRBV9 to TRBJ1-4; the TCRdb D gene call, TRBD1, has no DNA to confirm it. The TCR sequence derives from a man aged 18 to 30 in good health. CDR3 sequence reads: CASSEGSGREKLFF. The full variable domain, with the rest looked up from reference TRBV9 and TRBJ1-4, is DSGVTQTPKHLITATGQRVTLRCSPRSGDLSVYWYQQSLDQGLQFLIQYYNGEERAKGNILERFSAQQFPDLHSELNLSSLELGDSALYFCASSEGSGREKLFFGSGTQLSVL.